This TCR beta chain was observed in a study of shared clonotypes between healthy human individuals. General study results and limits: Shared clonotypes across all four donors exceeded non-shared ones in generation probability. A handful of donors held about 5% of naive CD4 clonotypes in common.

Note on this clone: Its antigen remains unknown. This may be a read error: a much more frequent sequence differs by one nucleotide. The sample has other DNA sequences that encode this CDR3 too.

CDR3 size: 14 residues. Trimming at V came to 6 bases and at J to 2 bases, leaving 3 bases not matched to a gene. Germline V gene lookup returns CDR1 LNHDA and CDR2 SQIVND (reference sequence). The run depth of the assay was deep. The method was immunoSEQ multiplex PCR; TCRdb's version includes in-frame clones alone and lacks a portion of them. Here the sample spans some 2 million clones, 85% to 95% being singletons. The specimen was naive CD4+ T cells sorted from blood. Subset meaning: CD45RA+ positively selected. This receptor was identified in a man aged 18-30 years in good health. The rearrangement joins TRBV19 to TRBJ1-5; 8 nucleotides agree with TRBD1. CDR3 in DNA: TGTGCCAGTAGCCAGACAGGGGGCAATCAGCCCCAGCATTTT. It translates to CASSQTGGNQPQHF.